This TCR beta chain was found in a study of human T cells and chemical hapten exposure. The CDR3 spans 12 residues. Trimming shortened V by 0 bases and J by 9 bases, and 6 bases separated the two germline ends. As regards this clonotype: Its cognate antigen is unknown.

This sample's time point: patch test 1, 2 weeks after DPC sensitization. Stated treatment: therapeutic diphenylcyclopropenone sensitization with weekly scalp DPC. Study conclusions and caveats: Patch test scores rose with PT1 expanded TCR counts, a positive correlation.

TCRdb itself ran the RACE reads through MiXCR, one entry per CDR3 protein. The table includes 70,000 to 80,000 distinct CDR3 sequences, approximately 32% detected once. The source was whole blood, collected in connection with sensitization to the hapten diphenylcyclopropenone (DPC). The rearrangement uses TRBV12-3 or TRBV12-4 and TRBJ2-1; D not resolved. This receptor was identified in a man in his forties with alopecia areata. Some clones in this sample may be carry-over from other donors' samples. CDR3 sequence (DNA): TGTGCCAGCAGTTTAGCGCAGTCTGAGCAGTTCTTC. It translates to CASSLAQSEQFF.